These 14 T cell receptor beta chains share one sample of origin, sequenced in a study of blood T cells in healthy people across ages. A sample-barcoded 5' primer and a J-beta primer mix were used in a second PCR of roughly 7 to 12 cycles. Each CDR3 protein is one row after TCRdb ran MiXCR on the 5' RACE reads. This sample has roughly 1.9 million distinct CDR3 sequences, with 35% to 50% found just once. The sequenced sample was blood. The origin of the receptors is a human donor in good health.

This clonotype occurred a few times. V gene TRBV7-9 combines with J gene TRBJ1-2, with TRBD1 matching over 7 bases. CDR3 length equals 19 residues. V dropped 4 bases and J dropped 6; count of bases not matched to a gene: 23. Germline loops: CDR1 SEHNR, CDR2 FQNEAQ (reference sequence). CDR3 nucleotides: TGTGCCAGCAGCTCCCACGTAATCCGGGACAGCGGGTTTGGGGATGGCTACACCTTC. The encoded protein is CASSSHVIRDSGFGDGYTF.

The chain links TRBV5-1 to TRBJ1-1; 7 bases are a match to TRBD1. The CDR3 length is 14 residues. Germline V gene data show CDR1 as SGHRS and CDR2 as YFSETQ. V trimming: 4 bases; J trimming: 5 bases; junction bases outside the gene matches: 8. The CDR3 nucleotides are TGCGCCAGCAGCGTAGACAGGGTCAGAACTGAAGCTTTCTTT. This codes for CASSVDRVRTEAFF.

The chain combines TRBV4-2 with TRBJ1-4; TRBD1 is a possible D gene (5 bases). The germline V gene encodes CDR1 LGHNA and CDR2 YNFKEQ. The CDR3 is 14 amino acids. V shed 6 bases and J shed 3 bases, with 11 bases lying between them. CDR3 region: CASSRQFANEKLFF. CDR3 DNA sequence: TGTGCCAGCAGTCGACAGTTCGCTAATGAAAAACTGTTTTTT.

The chain couples TRBV20-1 to TRBJ1-2, with TRBD1 matching over 7 bases. The CDR3 runs 12 residues. Trimming at V came to 3 bases and at J to 4 bases, leaving 2 bases not matched to a gene. Germline loops: CDR1 DFQATT, CDR2 SNEGSKA (reference sequence). The CDR3 here is CSASGTVYGYTF. CDR3 sequence (DNA): TGCAGTGCTAGTGGGACAGTCTATGGCTACACCTTC.

This chain joins TRBV7-2 and TRBJ1-1, with D unclear. The CDR3 runs to 15 residues. The V end was cut by 0 bases, the J end by 7 bases, with 15 bases between. The germline V gene encodes CDR1 SGHTA and CDR2 FQGNSA. The CDR3, as DNA: TGTGCCAGCAGCTTAGCCCCCGAGGGTACGAATGAAGCTTTCTTT. This translates into CASSLAPEGTNEAFF.

V usage is TRBV15 and J usage is TRBJ1-4; D is undetermined. The germline V gene has CDR1 LNHNV and CDR2 YYDKDF (reference sequence). V was cut by 0 bases and J by 8 bases, with 7 bases left in between. The CDR3 is 13 amino acids. The CDR3 protein is CATSREGSEKLFF. CDR3 bases: TGTGCCACCAGCAGAGAGGGTAGCGAAAAACTGTTTTTT.

This clonotype was counted between two and nine times. The genes are TRBV29-1 and TRBJ1-1; D may be TRBD1 (6 bases). Germline assignment: CDR1 SQVTM and CDR2 ANQGSEA. Trimming removed 6 bases at V and 0 bases at J, with 17 bases between. The CDR3 is 15 residues long. As DNA, the CDR3 is TGCAGCGTGAAGAACAGAGGGGGAATGAACACTGAAGCTTTCTTT. Its translation: CSVKNRGGMNTEAFF. Full variable domain (missing parts from reference TRBV29-1 and TRBJ1-1): SAVISQKPSRDICQRGTSLTIQCQVDSQVTMMFWYRQQPGQSLTLIATANQGSEATYESGFVIDKFPISRPNLTFSTLTVSNMSPEDSSIYLCSVKNRGGMNTEAFFGQGTRLTVV.

J is TRBJ2-2 and V is TRBV29-1; D is undetermined. The V and J ends lost 2 bases and 6 bases respectively, with 4 bases between them. Germline V gene data show CDR1 as SQVTM and CDR2 as ANQGSEA. The CDR3 contains 11 residues. The CDR3 nucleotides are TGCAGCGTTGAAACTCCCGGGGAGCTGTTTTTT. Amino acid sequence: CSVETPGELFF.

This clonotype was picked up one time. The rearrangement joins TRBV2 to TRBJ2-5; D is unresolved. Judging by the DNA end, TRBJ2-7 fits better; the J call may be wrong. The V gene's germline CDR1 is SNHLY and CDR2 FYNNEI. The CDR3 has 13 amino acids. The CDR3 DNA is TGTGCCAGCAGTGAAGAACTCTCCTACGAGCAGTACTTC. Translating gives CASSEELSYEQYF.

This clonotype occurred a few times. V usage is TRBV2 and J usage is TRBJ2-1; 10 bases are a match to TRBD2. In germline, CDR1 is SNHLY, CDR2 FYNNEI. This CDR3 is 14 amino acids long. V trimming: 7 bases; J trimming: 5 bases; junction bases outside the gene matches: 5. CDR3 sequence: CASIKGLANNEQFF. CDR3 DNA sequence: TGTGCCAGCATTAAGGGACTAGCGAACAATGAGCAGTTCTTC.

V is TRBV11-2 and J is TRBJ2-6; unclear D gene. The CDR3 is 15 amino acids. The ends were cut back, 5 bases at V and 0 bases at J, with 8 bases in the middle. CDR1 is SGHAT and CDR2 is FQNNGV in the germline V gene. CDR3 sequence: CASSELISGANVLTF. The DNA for the CDR3 is TGTGCCAGCAGCGAGTTGATCTCTGGGGCCAACGTCCTGACTTTC. The full variable domain, its missing parts supplied by reference TRBV11-2 and TRBJ2-6, is EAGVAQSPRYKIIEKRQSVAFWCNPISGHATLYWYQQILGQGPKLLIQFQNNGVVDDSQLPKDRFSAERLKGVDSTLKIQPAKLEDSAVYLCASSELISGANVLTFGAGSRLTVL.

The J gene is TRBJ2-1, the V gene TRBV20-1, with 13 bases identical to TRBD2. With 1 base clipped from V and 3 bases from J, the junction kept 6 bases outside the gene matches. This CDR3 spans 17 amino acids. The germline V gene encodes CDR1 DFQATT and CDR2 SNEGSKA (reference sequence). In nucleotides, the CDR3 is TGCAGTGCTAGAGTTACTAGCGGGGGGGCGGGCTACAATGAGCAGTTCTTC. Translation gives CSARVTSGGAGYNEQFF.

The chain joins TRBV29-1 to TRBJ2-4, with TRBD1 matching 7 bases. The assigned J gene may be wrong: the sequence end matches TRBJ2-7 better. Germline CDR1 reads SQVTM; CDR2 reads ANQGSEA. The CDR3 has 14 residues. CDR3 sequence: CSVSSRTGVYEQYF. The CDR3 DNA is TGCAGCGTCTCCTCCCGGACAGGAGTCTACGAGCAGTACTTC.

This clonotype occurred a few times. The CDR3 here is CASSSLSGGRSYEQYF. The DNA of the CDR3 is TGTGCCAGCAGCTCACTTAGCGGGGGCCGCTCCTACGAGCAGTACTTC. The gene calls are TRBV9 and TRBJ2-7; 9 bases match TRBD2. This CDR3 is 16 amino acids long. V lost 4 bases to trimming and J lost 0 bases; unmatched junction nucleotides: 8. The germline gives CDR1 SGDLS, CDR2 YYNGEE.